This T cell receptor beta chain was identified during a study of cytomegalovirus exposure and HLA in healthy donors. Study overall: According to later analysis, the same platform produced the roughly 110 validation and approximately 630 first-cohort repertoires. Study-wide points: It was reportedly the case that the classifier diagnosed cytomegalovirus status with high specificity and sensitivity. It was confirmed in vitro that a few of the CMV-associated chains were specific for CMV antigens. Cytomegalovirus association was listed for approximately 160 TCR beta chains.

Between the trimmed V and J ends, which lost 0 bases and 8 bases, there was a span of 18 bases. The V gene's germline CDR1 is SGHRS and CDR2 YFSETQ. CDR3 length equals 16 residues. A remark on this clone: Its antigen remains unknown.

Generated by immunoSEQ multiplex PCR, the TCRdb table keeps only in-frame clones and is missing some. The table includes over 250,000 clones, 80% to 90% detected once. The sequenced material came from PBMCs. V is TRBV5-1 and J is TRBJ2-1; D may be TRBD1 (6 bases). This TCR was recovered from a woman aged 18 to 35 in good health and CMV-seronegative. The CDR3 reads CASSLGQVGTIHEQFF. The CDR3 nucleotides are TGCGCCAGCAGCTTGGGACAGGTCGGGACAATACATGAGCAGTTCTTC.